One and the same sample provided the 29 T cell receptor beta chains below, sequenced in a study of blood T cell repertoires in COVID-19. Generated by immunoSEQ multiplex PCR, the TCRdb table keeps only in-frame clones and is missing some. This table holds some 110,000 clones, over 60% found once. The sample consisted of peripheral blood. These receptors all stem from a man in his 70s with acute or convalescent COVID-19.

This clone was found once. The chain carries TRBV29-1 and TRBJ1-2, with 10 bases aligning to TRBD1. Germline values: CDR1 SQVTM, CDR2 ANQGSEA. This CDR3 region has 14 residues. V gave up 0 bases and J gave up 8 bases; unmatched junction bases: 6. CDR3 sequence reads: CSVEDRQGARGYTF. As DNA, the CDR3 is TGCAGCGTTGAAGATAGACAGGGGGCACGGGGCTACACCTTC. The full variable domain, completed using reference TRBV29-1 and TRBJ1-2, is SAVISQKPSRDICQRGTSLTIQCQVDSQVTMMFWYRQQPGQSLTLIATANQGSEATYESGFVIDKFPISRPNLTFSTLTVSNMSPEDSSIYLCSVEDRQGARGYTFGSGTRLTVV.

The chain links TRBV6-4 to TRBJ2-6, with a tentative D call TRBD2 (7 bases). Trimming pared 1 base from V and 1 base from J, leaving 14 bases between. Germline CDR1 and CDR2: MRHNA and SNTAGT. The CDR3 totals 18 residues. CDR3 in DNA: TGTGCCAGCAGTGACTACGCGGGGGCTCTGTCTGGGGCCAACGTCCTGACTTTC. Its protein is CASSDYAGALSGANVLTF.

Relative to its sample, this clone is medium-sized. CDR3 protein: CAEVRNQPQHF. Written as DNA, the CDR3 is TGTGCCGAGGTTCGCAATCAGCCCCAGCATTTT. The V call is TRBV27, the J call TRBJ1-5; no clear D gene. The CDR3 length is 11 residues. Germline values: CDR1 MNHEY, CDR2 SMNVEV (reference sequence). Trimming pared 11 bases from V and 2 bases from J, leaving 7 bases between.

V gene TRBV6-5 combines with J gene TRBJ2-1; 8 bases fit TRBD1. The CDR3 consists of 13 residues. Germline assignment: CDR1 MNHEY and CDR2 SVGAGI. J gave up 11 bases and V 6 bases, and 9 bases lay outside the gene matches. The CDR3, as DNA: TGTGCCAGCAGCGGGGACAGGACAACTCAGCAGTTCTTC. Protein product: CASSGDRTTQQFF.

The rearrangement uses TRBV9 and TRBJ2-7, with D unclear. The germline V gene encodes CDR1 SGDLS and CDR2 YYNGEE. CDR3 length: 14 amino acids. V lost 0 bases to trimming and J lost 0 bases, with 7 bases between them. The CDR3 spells CASSVGPDSYEQYF. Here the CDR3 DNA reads TGTGCCAGCAGCGTAGGCCCAGACTCCTACGAGCAGTACTTC. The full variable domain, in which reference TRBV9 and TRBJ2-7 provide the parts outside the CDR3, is DSGVTQTPKHLITATGQRVTLRCSPRSGDLSVYWYQQSLDQGLQFLIQYYNGEERAKGNILERFSAQQFPDLHSELNLSSLELGDSALYFCASSVGPDSYEQYFGPGTRLTVT.

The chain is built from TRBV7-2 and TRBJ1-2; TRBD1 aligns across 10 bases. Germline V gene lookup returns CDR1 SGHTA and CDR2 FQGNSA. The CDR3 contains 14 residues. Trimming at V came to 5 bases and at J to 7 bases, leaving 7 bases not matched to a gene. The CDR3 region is CASSERGQGTGYTF. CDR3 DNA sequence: TGTGCCAGCAGCGAAAGGGGACAGGGGACTGGCTACACCTTC. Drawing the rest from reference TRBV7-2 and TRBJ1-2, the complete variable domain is GAGVSQSPSNKVTEKGKDVELRCDPISGHTALYWYRQSLGQGLEFLIYFQGNSAPDKSGLPSDRFSAERTGGSVSTLTIQRTQQEDSAVYLCASSERGQGTGYTFGSGTRLTVV.

This CDR3 reads CASSYVTGNTGELFF. The CDR3 bases are TGTGCCAGCAGTTATGTGACAGGGAACACCGGGGAGCTGTTTTTT. The chain combines TRBV6-5 with TRBJ2-2; tentative D call: TRBD1 (6 bases). Between the trimmed V and J ends, which lost 3 bases and 1 base, there was a span of 9 bases. The germline V gene has CDR1 MNHEY and CDR2 SVGAGI. The CDR3 totals 15 residues.

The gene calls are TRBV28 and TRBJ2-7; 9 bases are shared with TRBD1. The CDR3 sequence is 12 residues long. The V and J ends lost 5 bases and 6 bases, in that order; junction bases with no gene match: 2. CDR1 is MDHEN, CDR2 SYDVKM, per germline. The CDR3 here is CASSLDRGEQYF. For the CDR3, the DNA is TGTGCCAGCAGTCTGGACAGGGGCGAGCAGTACTTC.

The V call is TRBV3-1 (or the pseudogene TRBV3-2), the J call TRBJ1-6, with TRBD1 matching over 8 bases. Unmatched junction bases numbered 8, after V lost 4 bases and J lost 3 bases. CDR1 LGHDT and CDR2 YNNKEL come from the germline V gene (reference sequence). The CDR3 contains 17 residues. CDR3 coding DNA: TGTGCCAGCAGCCGCTTTCCGGGACAGGACTATAATTCACCCCTCCACTTT. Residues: CASSRFPGQDYNSPLHF.

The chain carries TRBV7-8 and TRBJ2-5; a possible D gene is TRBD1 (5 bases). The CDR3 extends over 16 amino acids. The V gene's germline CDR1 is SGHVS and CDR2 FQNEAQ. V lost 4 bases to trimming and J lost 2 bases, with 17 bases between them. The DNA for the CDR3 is TGTGCCAGCAGCTCGATTAGTTTAGGGGTGCAAGAGACCCAGTACTTC. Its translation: CASSSISLGVQETQYF.

The DNA of the CDR3 is TGTGCCAGCAGCCTCTCCTGGGACAGAGATCAGCCCCAGCATTTT. Encoded protein: CASSLSWDRDQPQHF. The chain employs TRBV4-2 and TRBJ1-5, with 7 positions matching TRBD1. This CDR3 region has 15 residues. Trimming cost V 4 bases and J 5 bases; bases outside gene matches: 8. Germline V CDR1 and CDR2: LGHNA, YNFKEQ.

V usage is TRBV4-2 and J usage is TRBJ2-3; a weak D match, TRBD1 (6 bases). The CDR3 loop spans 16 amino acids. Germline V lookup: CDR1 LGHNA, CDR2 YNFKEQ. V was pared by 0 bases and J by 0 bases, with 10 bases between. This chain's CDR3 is CASSQDVGGSTDTQYF. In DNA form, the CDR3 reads TGTGCCAGCAGCCAAGATGTAGGGGGTAGCACAGATACGCAGTATTTT.

In DNA form, the CDR3 reads TGTGCCAGCCACCCCCTCGGAGGGGGCGGTCAGCCCCAGCATTTT. Translated: CASHPLGGGGQPQHF. This rearrangement joins TRBV19 to TRBJ1-5, with TRBD1 matching over 7 bases. The germline V gene encodes CDR1 LNHDA and CDR2 SQIVND (reference sequence). The V gene end was trimmed by 9 bases and the J gene end by 6 bases; junction bases not matched to a gene: 14. CDR3 length equals 15 residues.

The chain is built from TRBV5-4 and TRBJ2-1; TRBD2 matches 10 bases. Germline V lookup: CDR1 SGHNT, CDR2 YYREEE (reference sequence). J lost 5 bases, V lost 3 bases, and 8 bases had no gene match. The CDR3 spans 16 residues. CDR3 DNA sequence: TGTGCCAGCAGCTGGGGAGGAGCGGGAGGGCACAATGAGCAGTTCTTC. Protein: CASSWGGAGGHNEQFF.

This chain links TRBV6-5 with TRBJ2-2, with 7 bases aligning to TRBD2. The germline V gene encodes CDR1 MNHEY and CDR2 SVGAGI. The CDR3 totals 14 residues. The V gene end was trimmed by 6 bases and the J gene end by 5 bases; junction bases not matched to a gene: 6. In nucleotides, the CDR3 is TGTGCCAGCAGCGGTCGGGGGGAGACCGGGGAGCTGTTTTTT. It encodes CASSGRGETGELFF.

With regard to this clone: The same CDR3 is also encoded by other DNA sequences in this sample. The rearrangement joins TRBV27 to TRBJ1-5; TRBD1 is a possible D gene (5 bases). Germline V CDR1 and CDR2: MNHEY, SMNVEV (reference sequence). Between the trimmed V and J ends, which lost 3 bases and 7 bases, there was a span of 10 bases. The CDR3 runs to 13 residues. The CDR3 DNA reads TGTGCCAGCAGTTTGGGGGGACCCCAGCCCCAGCATTTT. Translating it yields CASSLGGPQPQHF.

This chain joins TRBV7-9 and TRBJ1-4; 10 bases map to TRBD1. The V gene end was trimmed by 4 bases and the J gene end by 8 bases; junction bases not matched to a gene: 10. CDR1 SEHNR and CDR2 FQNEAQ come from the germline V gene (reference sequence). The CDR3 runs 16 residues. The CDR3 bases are TGTGCCAGCAGCTCCATCCTCGGGACAGGGGCCGAAAAACTGTTTTTT. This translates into CASSSILGTGAEKLFF.

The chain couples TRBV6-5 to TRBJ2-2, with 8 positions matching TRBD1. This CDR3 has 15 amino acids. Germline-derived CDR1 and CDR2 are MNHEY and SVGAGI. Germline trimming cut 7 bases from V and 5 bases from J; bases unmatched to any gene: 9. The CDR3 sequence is CASNSGQGATGELFF. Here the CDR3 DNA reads TGTGCCAGCAACTCCGGACAGGGAGCTACCGGGGAGCTGTTTTTT.

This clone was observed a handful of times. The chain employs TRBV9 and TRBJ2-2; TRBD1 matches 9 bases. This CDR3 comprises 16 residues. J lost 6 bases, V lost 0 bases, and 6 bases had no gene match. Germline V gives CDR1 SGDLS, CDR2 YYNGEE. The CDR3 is CASSVGGTGSAGELFF. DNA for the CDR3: TGTGCCAGCAGCGTAGGAGGGACAGGGTCTGCCGGGGAGCTGTTTTTT.

The CDR3: CASSLATVAGGTDTQYF. For the CDR3, the DNA is TGCGCCAGCAGCTTGGCTACGGTAGCGGGAGGCACAGATACGCAGTATTTT. The chain combines TRBV5-1 with TRBJ2-3, with 9 positions matching TRBD2. This CDR3 comprises 17 residues. Per germline, CDR1 SGHRS and CDR2 YFSETQ. The junction had 6 bases not matched to a gene; V was cut back by 0 bases and J by 1 base.

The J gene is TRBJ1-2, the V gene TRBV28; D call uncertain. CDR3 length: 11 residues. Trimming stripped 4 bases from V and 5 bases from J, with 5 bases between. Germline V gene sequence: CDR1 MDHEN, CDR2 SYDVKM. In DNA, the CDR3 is TGTGCCAGCAGTTCGTCTTATGGCTACACCTTC. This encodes CASSSSYGYTF.

CDR3 bases: TGCAGCGTTGAAAGGGGTAGTGAAAAACTGTTTTTT. As protein: CSVERGSEKLFF. The chain is built from TRBV29-1 and TRBJ1-4; weak D call: TRBD1 (5 bases). Trimming removed 2 bases from V and 7 bases from J, with 8 bases in between. Germline CDR1 reads SQVTM; CDR2 reads ANQGSEA. The CDR3 loop spans 12 amino acids. Filled out from reference TRBV29-1 and TRBJ1-4, the complete variable domain reads SAVISQKPSRDICQRGTSLTIQCQVDSQVTMMFWYRQQPGQSLTLIATANQGSEATYESGFVIDKFPISRPNLTFSTLTVSNMSPEDSSIYLCSVERGSEKLFFGSGTQLSVL.

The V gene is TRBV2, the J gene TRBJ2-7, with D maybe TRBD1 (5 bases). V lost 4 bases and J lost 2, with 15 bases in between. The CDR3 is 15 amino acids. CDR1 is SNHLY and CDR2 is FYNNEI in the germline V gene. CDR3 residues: CASSGGRTNTYEQYF. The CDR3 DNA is TGTGCCAGCAGTGGGGGCAGAACAAATACCTACGAGCAGTACTTC.

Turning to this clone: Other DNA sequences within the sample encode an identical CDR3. CDR3 in DNA: TGTGCCAGTAGCAGGGGCCAAGAGACCCAGTACTTC. Translating it yields CASSRGQETQYF. The rearrangement links TRBV19 to TRBJ2-5; maybe TRBD1 (6 bases). The CDR3 length is 12 residues. The V end was cut by 6 bases, the J end by 1 base, with 6 bases between. The germline V gene has CDR1 LNHDA and CDR2 SQIVND (reference sequence).

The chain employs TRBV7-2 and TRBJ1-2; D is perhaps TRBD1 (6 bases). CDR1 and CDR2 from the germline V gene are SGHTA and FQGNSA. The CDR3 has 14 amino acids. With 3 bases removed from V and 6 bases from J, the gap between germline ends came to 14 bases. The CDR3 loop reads CASSLAGRGDGYTF. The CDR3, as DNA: TGTGCCAGCAGCTTGGCTGGCAGGGGCGATGGCTACACCTTC.

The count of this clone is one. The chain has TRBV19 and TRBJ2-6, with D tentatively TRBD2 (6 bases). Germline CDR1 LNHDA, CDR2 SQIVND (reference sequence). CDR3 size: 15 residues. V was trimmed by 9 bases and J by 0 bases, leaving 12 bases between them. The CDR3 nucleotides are TGTGCCAGCAGGTGGAGGGACTCTGGGGCCAACGTCCTGACTTTC. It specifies CASRWRDSGANVLTF.

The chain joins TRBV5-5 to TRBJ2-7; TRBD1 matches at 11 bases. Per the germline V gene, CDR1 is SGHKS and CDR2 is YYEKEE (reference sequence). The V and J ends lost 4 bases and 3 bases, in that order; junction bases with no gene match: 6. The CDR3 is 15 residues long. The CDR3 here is CASSNVDRGLYEQYF. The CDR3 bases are TGTGCCAGCAGCAACGTGGACAGGGGGCTCTACGAGCAGTACTTC.

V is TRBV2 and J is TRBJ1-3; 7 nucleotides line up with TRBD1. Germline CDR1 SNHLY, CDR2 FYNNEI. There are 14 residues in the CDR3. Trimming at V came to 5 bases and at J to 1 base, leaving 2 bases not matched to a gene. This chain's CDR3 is CASSTQGSGNTIYF. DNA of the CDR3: TGTGCCAGCAGTACACAGGGGTCTGGAAACACCATATATTTT. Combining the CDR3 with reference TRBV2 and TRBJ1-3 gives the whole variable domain EPEVTQTPSHQVTQMGQEVILRCVPISNHLYFYWYRQILGQKVEFLVSFYNNEISEKSEIFDDQFSVERPDGSNFTLKIRSTKLEDSAMYFCASSTQGSGNTIYFGEGSWLTVV.

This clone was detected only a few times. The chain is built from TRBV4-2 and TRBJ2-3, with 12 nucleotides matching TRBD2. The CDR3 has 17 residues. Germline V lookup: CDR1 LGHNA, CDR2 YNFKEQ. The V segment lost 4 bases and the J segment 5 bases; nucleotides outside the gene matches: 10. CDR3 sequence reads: CASSPSSGGGTGDTQYF. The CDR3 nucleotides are TGTGCCAGCAGCCCTTCTAGCGGGGGGGGTACTGGAGATACGCAGTATTTT.